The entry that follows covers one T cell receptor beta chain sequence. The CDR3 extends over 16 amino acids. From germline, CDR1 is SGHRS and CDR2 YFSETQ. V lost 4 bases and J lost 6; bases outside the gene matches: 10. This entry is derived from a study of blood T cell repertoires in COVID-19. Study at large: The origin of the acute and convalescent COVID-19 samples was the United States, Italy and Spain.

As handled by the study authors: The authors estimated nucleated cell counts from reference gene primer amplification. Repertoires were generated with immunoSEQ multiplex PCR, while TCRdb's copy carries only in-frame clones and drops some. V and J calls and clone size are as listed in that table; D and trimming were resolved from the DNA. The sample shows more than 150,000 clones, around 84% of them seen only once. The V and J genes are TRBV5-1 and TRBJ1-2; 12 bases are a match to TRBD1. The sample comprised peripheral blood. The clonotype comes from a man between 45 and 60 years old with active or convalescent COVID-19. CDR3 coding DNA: TGCGCCAGCAGCCGTACCGGGACAGGGGGCGAAAATGGCTACACCTTC. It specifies CASSRTGTGGENGYTF. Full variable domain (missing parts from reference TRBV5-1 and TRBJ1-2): KAGVTQTPRYLIKTRGQQVTLSCSPISGHRSVSWYQQTPGQGLQFLFEYFSETQRNKGNFPGRFSGRQFSNSRSEMNVSTLELGDSALYLCASSRTGTGGENGYTFGSGTRLTVV.